The clone carrying this TCR beta chain was found many times. The antigen remains unidentified. J was trimmed by 2 bases and V by 7 bases; bases with no gene match: 9. CDR3 length equals 16 residues. Germline CDR1 DFQATT, CDR2 SNEGSKA (reference sequence). Preparation of the TCRbeta library was carried out with unique molecular identifiers. MiXCR, run by TCRdb on the PCR reads, gives a single entry per CDR3 protein. The sample yields approximately 230,000 distinct CDR3 sequences, 20% to 30% seen once. The entry originates in a study of T-cell reconstitution after alpha-beta-depleted transplantation in children. The study's findings and limits: Alpha-beta T cells about two months after transplant reportedly derived from several hundred expanded graft clones. Some patients showed high day-60 TCRbeta diversity, which derived from surviving recipient T cells and thymic progenitors. Newly produced T cells mostly provided counts and TCRbeta diversity after one year, as hyperexpanded clones declined.

The clonotype originates from a female patient aged 2 to 10 who had a stem cell transplant for congenital amegakaryocytic thrombocytopenia, so the T cells may come from the graft donor. This sequence joins TRBV20-1 and TRBJ2-3, with 13 bases identical to TRBD2. This material consisted of PBMCs, mostly from graft donor cells, taken 360 days after TCRalphabeta/CD19-depleted stem cell transplant. The DNA for the CDR3 is TGCAGTGTCGACGGACTAGCGGGAGATGTCACAGATACGCAGTATTTT. This translates into CSVDGLAGDVTDTQYF.